This is a list of T cell receptor beta chains from one sample in a study of OX40 agonist ivuxolimab in advanced cancers. The protocol was immunoSEQ multiplex PCR, while the TCRdb copy is restricted to in-frame clones and leaves out a portion. The sample has about 96,000 clones, 80% to 95% seen once; the top ten hold about 1.5%. The source material was CD4+ or CD8+ T cells sorted from blood, sampled in a trial of the OX40 agonist ivuxolimab. The receptors shown here come from an adult with an advanced solid tumor such as melanoma, head and neck, liver or kidney cancer. Both conserved end residues are part of each CDR3. Each record gives: V gene, clone size, J gene, D gene, CDR3 protein, CDR3 DNA. D genes are given only for firm matches. Size is stated for part of the rows, as once, few or many counts, or as a class when the clone is expanded.

TRBV5-1	NA	TRBJ2-1	TRBD1	CASSLGTGEYNEQFF	TGCGCCAGCAGCCTCGGGACAGGGGAGTACAATGAGCAGTTCTTC
TRBV10-3	NA	TRBJ1-2	TRBD1	CAILQGPDYGYTF	TGTGCCATCTTACAGGGGCCGGACTATGGCTACACCTTC
TRBV7-2	NA	TRBJ1-1	NA	CASSLSLVDTEAFF	TGTGCCAGCAGCTTATCCCTGGTGGACACTGAAGCTTTCTTT
TRBV7-8	NA	TRBJ1-1	NA	CASSLSGRGVTEAFF	TGTGCCAGCAGCTTATCAGGGAGAGGGGTCACTGAAGCTTTCTTT
TRBV18	NA	TRBJ1-3	TRBD1	CASSPTGDHRKDF	TGTGCCAGCTCACCGACAGGGGATCACCGAAAGGATTTT
TRBV4-2	NA	TRBJ1-4	NA	CASSPLFGGQHNEKLFF	TGTGCCAGCAGCCCGTTATTTGGGGGGCAACACAATGAAAAACTGTTTTTT
TRBV7-2	NA	TRBJ2-7	NA	CASSLVQISSYEQYF	TGTGCCAGCAGCTTAGTACAGATCAGCTCCTACGAGCAGTACTTC
TRBV7-8	once	TRBJ2-7	TRBD2	CASSTGTSGSYEQYF	TGTGCCAGCAGCACTGGGACTAGCGGGAGCTACGAGCAGTACTTC
TRBV7-2	NA	TRBJ2-7	NA	CASSFGDSYEQYF	TGTGCCAGCAGCTTTGGTGATTCCTACGAGCAGTACTTC
TRBV9	NA	TRBJ2-1	NA	CASSANLETEQFF	TGTGCCAGCAGCGCAAACCTAGAGACTGAGCAGTTCTTC
TRBV7-9	NA	TRBJ1-2	NA	CASSLNGPNYGYTF	TGTGCCAGCAGCTTAAACGGCCCCAACTATGGCTACACCTTC
TRBV25-1	NA	TRBJ2-2	NA	CASSEYLAGELFF	TGTGCCAGCAGTGAATACTTGGCCGGGGAGCTGTTTTTT
TRBV5-6	NA	TRBJ2-5	TRBD2	CASSTGLAGGETQYF	TGTGCCAGCAGCACTGGACTAGCGGGAGGTGAGACCCAGTACTTC
TRBV6-5	NA	TRBJ2-1	NA	CASSYIGDRQYEQFF	TGTGCCAGCAGTTACATCGGAGACCGCCAGTATGAGCAGTTCTTC
TRBV25-1	NA	TRBJ2-5	NA	CASTEGGEWKETQYF	TGTGCCAGCACTGAGGGCGGGGAATGGAAAGAGACCCAGTACTTC